A selection of T cell receptor beta chains follows, all from one sample in a study of blood T cell repertoires in COVID-19. The assay was immunoSEQ multiplex PCR, and TCRdb's table has in-frame clones only and misses some. Of some 80,000 clones in the sample, roughly 90% were seen once. The material sequenced was peripheral blood. The receptors derive from a human donor in a cohort sampled during active COVID-19. CDR3s include the opening cysteine and the closing phenylalanine or tryptophan. The order of the fields is D gene, clone size, J gene, V gene, CDR3 DNA, CDR3 protein. D genes are given only for firm matches. For some rows the clone size is stated as once, few or many, or as a class when expanded; others skip it.

.,.,TRBJ2-7,TRBV24-1,TGTGCCACCAGTGAAGGCGGGAACTACGAGCAGTACTTC,CATSEGGNYEQYF
TRBD1,.,TRBJ2-3,TRBV10-3,TGTGCCATCAGGACCATAGGGGGCTACACAGATACGCAGTATTTT,CAIRTIGGYTDTQYF
TRBD1,.,TRBJ2-7,TRBV9,TGTGCCAGCAGCCCTGGCCAGGGGGCCTACGAGCAGTACTTC,CASSPGQGAYEQYF
TRBD2,once,TRBJ2-7,TRBV15,TGTGCCACCATCCTACCATACCTAGCGGGGGGACAGTCCTACGAGCAGTACTTC,CATILPYLAGGQSYEQYF
.,.,TRBJ2-7,TRBV18,TGTGCCAGCTCACCCACGACAGGTCCTCACCCCTACGAGCAGTACTTC,CASSPTTGPHPYEQYF
.,.,TRBJ2-5,TRBV19,TGTGCCAGTAGTATAGGGGTGGGGGGAGAGACCCAGTACTTC,CASSIGVGGETQYF
TRBD2,.,TRBJ2-1,TRBV3-1/TRBV3-2,TGTGCCAGCAGCCAAGCGTTGGGGGGGAGGAAGAATGAGCAGTTCTTC,CASSQALGGRKNEQFF
.,.,TRBJ1-4,TRBV23-1,TGCGCCAGCATTCAACAGTGGCTTAATGAAAAACTGTTTTTT,CASIQQWLNEKLFF
.,.,TRBJ2-7,TRBV6-6,TGTGCCAGCAGCCCCTCTTCGGACAGTATGTGGAACTTC,CASSPSSDSMWNF
TRBD2,.,TRBJ2-1,TRBV7-2,TGTGCCAGCAGCCCTACGGGACTAGCGGGGGGATACAATGAGCAGTTCTTC,CASSPTGLAGGYNEQFF
TRBD2,once,TRBJ2-7,TRBV4-3,TGCGCCAGCAGCCAAGATTGGGAACTAGCGGGGTCCTACGAGCAGTACTTC,CASSQDWELAGSYEQYF
.,.,TRBJ1-2,TRBV5-6,TGTGCCAGCAGCTTGAGGGCAGGGAGGAATTATGGCTACACCTTC,CASSLRAGRNYGYTF
TRBD2,.,TRBJ2-3,TRBV9,TGTGCCAGCAGCTTAAGACTAGCGAGCACAGATACGCAGTATTTT,CASSLRLASTDTQYF
TRBD2,.,TRBJ2-7,TRBV7-3,TGTGCCAGCAGCTTACAGCGGGGGCCCTACGAGCAGTACTTC,CASSLQRGPYEQYF
.,.,TRBJ1-6,TRBV19,TGTGCCAGTAGTACCCGGGACTTTAATTCACCCCTCCACTTT,CASSTRDFNSPLHF
.,.,TRBJ2-1,TRBV18,TGTGCCAGCTCACCCCTAGCGTTTTCTTCCGGGAATGAGCAGTTCTTC,CASSPLAFSSGNEQFF
.,.,TRBJ2-5,TRBV7-2,TGTGCCAGCAGAAATGGCGGGACCCCGCAGGGAGAGACCCAGTACTTC,CASRNGGTPQGETQYF
TRBD2,once,TRBJ2-1,TRBV20-1,TGCAGTGCTAGTCAGCGGGAGGTCCAGTTCTTC,CSASQREVQFF
TRBD2,.,TRBJ2-5,TRBV7-2,TGTGCCAGCAGCCCAACCGGGCTAGCGGGGGGGCCGGCCCAGTACTTC,CASSPTGLAGGPAQYF
.,.,TRBJ2-7,TRBV6-5,TGTGCCAGCAGTTACATCGACAGCGTACAGTACTTC,CASSYIDSVQYF
TRBD2,.,TRBJ2-5,TRBV2,TGTGCCAGCAGCCTAAGACTAGCGGGGACCCAAGAGACCCAGTACTTC,CASSLRLAGTQETQYF
TRBD2,few,TRBJ2-3,TRBV5-4,TGTGCCAGCAGCCCCAAGAAAAATAGCGGGAGGGCCCCCACAGATACGCAGTATTTT,CASSPKKNSGRAPTDTQYF
TRBD2,.,TRBJ2-1,TRBV7-2,TGTGCCAGCAGCTTAGAGGGGACTAGCGGGAGGAATGAGCAGTTCTTC,CASSLEGTSGRNEQFF
TRBD1,.,TRBJ2-2,TRBV12-3/TRBV12-4,TGTGCCAGCAGTTCAATACAGGGGAGGGAGCTGTTTTTT,CASSSIQGRELFF
TRBD1,once,TRBJ2-5,TRBV4-3,TGCGCCAGCAGCCAAGTTACAGGGGGAAAGACCCAGTACTTC,CASSQVTGGKTQYF
.,.,TRBJ2-7,TRBV6-6,TGTGCCAGCGCCATAGGGCCGGGGAGGGGGGACTACGAGCAGTACTTC,CASAIGPGRGDYEQYF
.,.,TRBJ1-2,TRBV20-1,TGCAGTGCTAGAACAGGGTATGGCTACACCTTC,CSARTGYGYTF
TRBD1,.,TRBJ2-3,TRBV5-1,TGCGCCAGCAGCCCAGGACAGGACACAGATACGCAGTATTTT,CASSPGQDTDTQYF
.,once,TRBJ2-2,TRBV6-2/TRBV6-3,TGTGCCAGCAGTCAGGACTCACGGCGGGCCGGGGAGCTGTTTTTT,CASSQDSRRAGELFF
TRBD1,.,TRBJ1-2,TRBV6-5,TGTGCCAGCAGCCAGGGACAGGAGGGTGGCTACACCTTC,CASSQGQEGGYTF
.,once,TRBJ2-7,TRBV10-3,TGTGCCACCACACCCGGACCCCAGGGCCACGAGCAGTACTTC,CATTPGPQGHEQYF
.,.,TRBJ2-5,TRBV6-6,TGTGCCAGCAGCCCGCAGGGTGGACAAGAGACCCAGTACTTC,CASSPQGGQETQYF
.,.,TRBJ2-2,TRBV3-1/TRBV3-2,TGTGCCAGCAGCCAAGGATCCCGTGGGGGGGCCCCCGGGGAGCTGTTTTTT,CASSQGSRGGAPGELFF
TRBD1,.,TRBJ2-3,TRBV24-1,TGTGCCACCAGTGATTTGGGGGCAGGGGGCGGAAAAGATACGCAGTATTTT,CATSDLGAGGGKDTQYF
.,.,TRBJ2-7,TRBV19,TGTGCCAGTAGGGTGGCGGTACCTCCCTACGAGCAGTACTTC,CASRVAVPPYEQYF
TRBD2,.,TRBJ2-2,TRBV11-2,TGTGCCAGCAGTCGAATTAGCGGGGGCCCCACCGGGGAGCTGTTTTTT,CASSRISGGPTGELFF
TRBD1,.,TRBJ1-2,TRBV11-2,TGTGCCAGCAGCTTAGAGGGGACAGCACTCAGGGACTATGGCTACACCTTC,CASSLEGTALRDYGYTF
.,.,TRBJ2-7,TRBV28,TGTGCCAGCATAGGTGTGAAGGGGGTTCCCTACGAGCAGTACTTC,CASIGVKGVPYEQYF
TRBD2,once,TRBJ2-1,TRBV9,TGTGCCAGCAGCGTGAGTAGCGGGGGATACAATGAGCAGTTCTTC,CASSVSSGGYNEQFF
.,.,TRBJ2-2,TRBV30,TGTGCCTGGACAGCGAACACCGGGGAGCTGTTTTTT,CAWTANTGELFF
.,.,TRBJ2-1,TRBV9,TGTGCCAGCAGCGCCCAGAGACTTCCTCACAATGAGCAGTTCTTC,CASSAQRLPHNEQFF
.,.,TRBJ1-1,TRBV5-1,TGCGCCAGCAGCGGTGGGTCAGGAATGAACACTGAAGCTTTCTTT,CASSGGSGMNTEAFF
TRBD2,.,TRBJ2-2,TRBV15,TGTGCCACCAGCAGGAAGCGGGACGCGAACACCGGGGAGCTGTTTTTT,CATSRKRDANTGELFF
TRBD1,.,TRBJ1-1,TRBV23-1,TGCGCCAGCAGTCAATCGAAGGGACAGGGGTGGGGCACTGAAGCTTTCTTT,CASSQSKGQGWGTEAFF
TRBD1,.,TRBJ2-3,TRBV7-9,TGTGCCAGCAGCTCTCTCTACAGGGGGCGAACAGATACGCAGTATTTT,CASSSLYRGRTDTQYF
TRBD1,.,TRBJ2-5,TRBV7-9,TGTGCCAGCAGCTTAGGGACAGGGGCTTCTGGAGAGACCCAGTACTTC,CASSLGTGASGETQYF
.,.,TRBJ2-3,TRBV7-3,TGTGCCAGCAGCGCCCCTAGAACCGGGACACACCAAACAGATACGCAGTATTTT,CASSAPRTGTHQTDTQYF
TRBD1,.,TRBJ2-7,TRBV7-9,TGTGCCAGCAGCTCAACAGGGGTCGAGCAGTACTTC,CASSSTGVEQYF
.,.,TRBJ1-1,TRBV9,TGTGCCAGCAGCGTAGACCCAGTGGACACTGAAGCTTTCTTT,CASSVDPVDTEAFF
.,.,TRBJ2-5,TRBV13,TGTGCCAGCAGTTCGCGGGGGCCTCAAGAGACCCAGTACTTC,CASSSRGPQETQYF
.,.,TRBJ2-1,TRBV30,TGTGCCTGGAGTCGAGCCTTGATTAGCTCCTACAATGAGCAGTTCTTC,CAWSRALISSYNEQFF
TRBD2,once,TRBJ2-3,TRBV2,TGTGCCAGCAGCCCGGGACACAGCGGGGGAGATACGCAGTATTTT,CASSPGHSGGDTQYF
TRBD1,.,TRBJ1-2,TRBV5-5,TGTGCCAGCAGCCCGGGACAGGAAAGAGCTAACTATGGCTACACCTTC,CASSPGQERANYGYTF
.,.,TRBJ2-1,TRBV19,TGTGCCAGTAGTATAGCCAACAGGGCTGGAGAGCAGTTCTTC,CASSIANRAGEQFF
TRBD2,.,TRBJ2-2,TRBV14,TGTGCCAGCAGCCCTTGGACTAGCGGAGGCACCGGGGAGCTGTTTTTT,CASSPWTSGGTGELFF